Listed below are T cell receptor beta chains from one sample, sequenced in a study of OX40 agonist ivuxolimab in advanced cancers. Sequencing was performed with immunoSEQ multiplex PCR; in TCRdb, only in-frame clones are kept and a portion is missing. The table includes about 66,000 clones, around 91% detected once. Specimen: CD4+ or CD8+ T cells sorted from blood, collected in a trial of the OX40 agonist ivuxolimab. The receptors stem from an adult with an advanced solid tumor such as melanoma, head and neck, liver or kidney cancer. CDR3s include the opening cysteine and the closing phenylalanine or tryptophan. The D gene is left open where the match is weak. Rows give clone size only sometimes, using once, few, many, or a class for an expanded clone.

d_call: .; j_call: TRBJ2-7; clone_size: .; v_call: TRBV6-1; cdr3_aa: CASSEDPGRNYEQYF; cdr3_nt: TGTGCCAGCAGTGAAGATCCAGGGCGAAACTACGAGCAGTACTTC
d_call: TRBD2; j_call: TRBJ2-7; clone_size: .; v_call: TRBV14; cdr3_aa: CASSQNPIQRGPVEQYF; cdr3_nt: TGTGCCAGCAGCCAAAACCCCATTCAGCGGGGGCCCGTCGAGCAGTACTTC
d_call: .; j_call: TRBJ2-7; clone_size: few; v_call: TRBV19; cdr3_aa: CASSILPGQGFGENSYEQYF; cdr3_nt: TGTGCCAGTAGTATTTTGCCCGGCCAGGGGTTCGGCGAAAACTCCTACGAGCAGTACTTC
d_call: .; j_call: TRBJ2-1; clone_size: .; v_call: TRBV19; cdr3_aa: CASRGPDNEQFF; cdr3_nt: TGTGCCAGTAGAGGCCCCGACAATGAGCAGTTCTTC
d_call: TRBD2; j_call: TRBJ2-1; clone_size: .; v_call: TRBV7-3; cdr3_aa: CASSDGWTSGQFF; cdr3_nt: TGTGCCAGCAGTGACGGGTGGACTAGCGGGCAGTTCTTC
d_call: TRBD2; j_call: TRBJ2-5; clone_size: .; v_call: TRBV25-1; cdr3_aa: CASSAVAGNPWETQYF; cdr3_nt: TGTGCCAGCAGTGCTGTAGCGGGGAACCCCTGGGAGACCCAGTACTTC
d_call: .; j_call: TRBJ1-4; clone_size: .; v_call: TRBV5-1; cdr3_aa: CASSLEGAGEKLFF; cdr3_nt: TGCGCCAGCAGCTTGGAGGGAGCAGGTGAAAAACTGTTTTTT
d_call: TRBD1; j_call: TRBJ1-1; clone_size: few; v_call: TRBV27; cdr3_aa: CASSFSGQGRAFF; cdr3_nt: TGTGCCAGCAGTTTCTCCGGACAGGGCCGAGCTTTCTTT
d_call: TRBD1; j_call: TRBJ1-2; clone_size: .; v_call: TRBV6-6; cdr3_aa: CASRDRDRGFYGYTF; cdr3_nt: TGTGCCAGCAGGGATAGGGACAGGGGATTCTATGGCTACACCTTC
d_call: TRBD1; j_call: TRBJ2-7; clone_size: few; v_call: TRBV27; cdr3_aa: CASSLGTGFYEQYF; cdr3_nt: TGTGCCAGCAGTCTCGGGACAGGGTTCTACGAGCAGTACTTC
d_call: .; j_call: TRBJ1-1; clone_size: .; v_call: TRBV27; cdr3_aa: CASSLSYPGNSNTEAFF; cdr3_nt: TGTGCCAGCAGTTTATCGTATCCGGGGAATTCGAACACTGAAGCTTTCTTT
d_call: .; j_call: TRBJ2-7; clone_size: .; v_call: TRBV9; cdr3_aa: CASSVAETGSYEQYF; cdr3_nt: TGTGCCAGCAGCGTAGCTGAGACAGGCTCCTACGAGCAGTACTTC
d_call: .; j_call: TRBJ2-7; clone_size: .; v_call: TRBV19; cdr3_aa: CASSRARDTQLDEQYF; cdr3_nt: TGTGCCAGTAGTAGGGCCCGGGACACACAGTTGGACGAGCAGTACTTC
d_call: .; j_call: TRBJ2-7; clone_size: .; v_call: TRBV28; cdr3_aa: CASSPYPATPPYEQYF; cdr3_nt: TGTGCCAGCAGTCCCTACCCCGCGACTCCCCCCTACGAGCAGTACTTC
d_call: .; j_call: TRBJ2-7; clone_size: .; v_call: TRBV5-1; cdr3_aa: CASSSMTYEQYF; cdr3_nt: TGCGCCAGCAGCTCTATGACCTACGAGCAGTACTTC
d_call: TRBD1; j_call: TRBJ2-7; clone_size: .; v_call: TRBV2; cdr3_aa: CASYLRDRVFLGSYEQYF; cdr3_nt: TGTGCCAGTTACCTCCGGGACAGGGTTTTTCTTGGATCCTACGAGCAGTACTTC
d_call: .; j_call: TRBJ1-1; clone_size: .; v_call: TRBV6-5; cdr3_aa: CASSYEEDTEAFF; cdr3_nt: TGTGCCAGCAGTTACGAGGAGGACACTGAAGCTTTCTTT
d_call: .; j_call: TRBJ1-5; clone_size: .; v_call: TRBV7-9; cdr3_aa: CASSPTDSRNQPQHF; cdr3_nt: TGTGCCAGCAGCCCTACGGACAGCCGCAATCAGCCCCAGCATTTT
d_call: .; j_call: TRBJ1-5; clone_size: .; v_call: TRBV23-1; cdr3_aa: CASSHGLGQPQHF; cdr3_nt: TGCGCCAGCAGTCACGGACTTGGGCAGCCCCAGCATTTT
d_call: .; j_call: TRBJ1-5; clone_size: .; v_call: TRBV6-6; cdr3_aa: CASSYSAGRDQPQHF; cdr3_nt: TGTGCCAGCAGTTACTCGGCTGGAAGGGATCAGCCCCAGCATTTT
d_call: TRBD1; j_call: TRBJ2-7; clone_size: .; v_call: TRBV10-3; cdr3_aa: CAISERDRVSYEQYF; cdr3_nt: TGTGCCATCAGTGAACGGGACAGGGTCTCCTACGAGCAGTACTTC
d_call: .; j_call: TRBJ1-2; clone_size: .; v_call: TRBV4-1; cdr3_aa: CASSKGLYGYTF; cdr3_nt: TGCGCCAGCAGTAAGGGACTCTATGGCTACACCTTC
d_call: .; j_call: TRBJ2-7; clone_size: .; v_call: TRBV27; cdr3_aa: CASSLTASYEQYF; cdr3_nt: TGTGCCAGCAGTTTGACGGCCTCCTACGAGCAGTACTTC
d_call: .; j_call: TRBJ1-1; clone_size: .; v_call: TRBV14; cdr3_aa: CASSPYISTEAFF; cdr3_nt: TGTGCCAGCAGCCCATACATATCCACTGAAGCTTTCTTT
d_call: .; j_call: TRBJ2-3; clone_size: .; v_call: TRBV9; cdr3_aa: CASSAASTDTQYF; cdr3_nt: TGTGCCAGCAGCGCGGCTAGCACAGATACGCAGTATTTT
d_call: .; j_call: TRBJ2-3; clone_size: few; v_call: TRBV6-7; cdr3_aa: CASTEGQGCGNSTDTQYF; cdr3_nt: TGTGCCAGCACCGAAGGGCAGGGTTGTGGGAATAGCACAGATACGCAGTATTTT
d_call: .; j_call: TRBJ1-2; clone_size: once; v_call: TRBV9; cdr3_aa: CASMGRGYTF; cdr3_nt: TGTGCCAGCATGGGTCGCGGCTACACCTTC
d_call: TRBD1; j_call: TRBJ2-7; clone_size: .; v_call: TRBV6-5; cdr3_aa: CASSPGQDYEQYF; cdr3_nt: TGTGCCAGCAGCCCCGGACAGGACTACGAGCAGTACTTC
d_call: TRBD2; j_call: TRBJ2-3; clone_size: once; v_call: TRBV5-1; cdr3_aa: CASSLKSGGSADTQYF; cdr3_nt: TGCGCCAGCAGCTTGAAGAGCGGGGGATCCGCAGATACGCAGTATTTT
d_call: TRBD1; j_call: TRBJ2-7; clone_size: .; v_call: TRBV11-2; cdr3_aa: CASSTLTGGLYEQYF; cdr3_nt: TGTGCCAGCAGCACCTTGACAGGGGGCCTCTACGAGCAGTACTTC
d_call: .; j_call: TRBJ1-4; clone_size: .; v_call: TRBV10-1; cdr3_aa: CASSESTANEKLFF; cdr3_nt: TGCGCCAGCAGTGAGTCTACAGCTAATGAAAAACTGTTTTTT
d_call: TRBD2; j_call: TRBJ2-7; clone_size: .; v_call: TRBV29-1; cdr3_aa: CSVEEWTSGIYEQYF; cdr3_nt: TGCAGCGTTGAAGAATGGACTAGCGGGATCTACGAGCAGTACTTC
d_call: TRBD2; j_call: TRBJ2-5; clone_size: .; v_call: TRBV15; cdr3_aa: CATSKSSGQETQYF; cdr3_nt: TGTGCCACCAGCAAATCTAGCGGACAAGAGACCCAGTACTTC
d_call: .; j_call: TRBJ1-2; clone_size: .; v_call: TRBV7-2; cdr3_aa: CASSFLRDYGYTF; cdr3_nt: TGTGCCAGCAGCTTTCTCAGGGACTATGGCTACACCTTC
d_call: .; j_call: TRBJ1-5; clone_size: few; v_call: TRBV2; cdr3_aa: CASREYSNQPQHF; cdr3_nt: TGTGCCAGCAGGGAATATAGCAATCAGCCCCAGCATTTT
d_call: .; j_call: TRBJ2-7; clone_size: once; v_call: TRBV10-3; cdr3_aa: CAISQGGSYEQYF; cdr3_nt: TGTGCCATCAGTCAGGGGGGCAGCTACGAGCAGTACTTC
d_call: .; j_call: TRBJ2-5; clone_size: .; v_call: TRBV9; cdr3_aa: CASSAAYQETQYF; cdr3_nt: TGTGCCAGCAGCGCCGCTTACCAAGAGACCCAGTACTTC
d_call: TRBD2; j_call: TRBJ2-3; clone_size: .; v_call: TRBV4-1; cdr3_aa: CASSQGLSGGGLDTQYF; cdr3_nt: TGCGCCAGCAGCCAAGGCCTAAGCGGGGGGGGATTAGATACGCAGTATTTT
d_call: .; j_call: TRBJ2-1; clone_size: .; v_call: TRBV10-2; cdr3_aa: CASIPGNGSYNEQFF; cdr3_nt: TGCGCCAGCATACCAGGAAACGGGTCCTACAATGAGCAGTTCTTC
d_call: TRBD1; j_call: TRBJ2-7; clone_size: .; v_call: TRBV10-2; cdr3_aa: CASSEGQDYEQYF; cdr3_nt: TGCGCCAGCAGTGAGGGACAGGACTACGAGCAGTACTTC